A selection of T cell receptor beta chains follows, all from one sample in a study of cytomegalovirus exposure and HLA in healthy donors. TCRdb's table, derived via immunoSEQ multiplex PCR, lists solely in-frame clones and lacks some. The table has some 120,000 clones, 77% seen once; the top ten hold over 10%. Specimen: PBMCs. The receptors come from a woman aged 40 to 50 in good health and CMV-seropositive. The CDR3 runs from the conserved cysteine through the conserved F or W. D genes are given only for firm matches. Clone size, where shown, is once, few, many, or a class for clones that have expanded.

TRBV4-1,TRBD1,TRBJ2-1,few,TGCGCCAGCAGAGAGGGACAGGGCCCCTACAATGAGCAGTTCTTC,CASREGQGPYNEQFF
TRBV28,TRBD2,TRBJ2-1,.,TGTGCCAGCAGGCCATCCCTCGGGACTAGCGGGAGCAATGAGCAGTTCTTC,CASRPSLGTSGSNEQFF
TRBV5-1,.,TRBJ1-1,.,TGCGCCAGCAGCTTACAGCTGAACACTGAAGCTTTCTTT,CASSLQLNTEAFF
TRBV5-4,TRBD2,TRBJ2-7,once,TGTGCCAGCAGCCCAGTACTCCCGACTAGCGGGACGGCCTACGAGCAGTACTTC,CASSPVLPTSGTAYEQYF
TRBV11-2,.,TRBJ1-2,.,TGTGCCAGCAGCACCCCGGACAGCGGTTGGTACGGCTACACCTTC,CASSTPDSGWYGYTF
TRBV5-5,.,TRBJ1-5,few,TGTGCCAGCAGCTTGGAGCCCGAGGATTCTCAGCCCCAGCATTTT,CASSLEPEDSQPQHF
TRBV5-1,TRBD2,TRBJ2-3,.,TGCGCCAGCAGCCACAAACCGGGACTAGTGTATGCAGATACGCAGTATTTT,CASSHKPGLVYADTQYF
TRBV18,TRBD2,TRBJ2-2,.,TGTGCCAGCTCACCAACGAGCGGGAATGCGAACACCGGGGAGCTGTTTTTT,CASSPTSGNANTGELFF
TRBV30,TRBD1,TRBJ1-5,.,TGTGCCTGGAGTGGGACAGGGATTAGCAATCAGCCCCAGCATTTT,CAWSGTGISNQPQHF
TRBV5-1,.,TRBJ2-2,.,TGCGCCAGCAGTCCCACAGGGCCCGGGGAGCTGTTTTTT,CASSPTGPGELFF
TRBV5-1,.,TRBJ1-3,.,TGCGCCAGCAGCTACGACCCTCGGACAGGAAACACCATATATTTT,CASSYDPRTGNTIYF
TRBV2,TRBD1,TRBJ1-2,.,TGTGCCAGCAGTGCCATTGGACAGGGCGGTGGCTACACCTTC,CASSAIGQGGGYTF
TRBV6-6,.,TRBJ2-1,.,TGTGCCAGCAGTGAATCCGGTGAGCAGTTCTTC,CASSESGEQFF
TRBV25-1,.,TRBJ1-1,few,TGTGCCAGCGGACAGCTCACTGAAGCTTTCTTT,CASGQLTEAFF
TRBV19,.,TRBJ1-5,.,TGTGCCAGTAGTCCCCGAAGCCAGCCCCAGCATTTT,CASSPRSQPQHF
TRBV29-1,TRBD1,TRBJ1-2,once,TGCAGCGTTGAGGGACAGGGGCGACAGAAGGGCTACACCTTC,CSVEGQGRQKGYTF
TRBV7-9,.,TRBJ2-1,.,TGTGCCAGCAGCTTAACGATAGCGTACTACAATGAGCAGTTCTTC,CASSLTIAYYNEQFF
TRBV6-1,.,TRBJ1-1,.,TGTGCCATCGGAGGGTACACTGAAGCTTTCTTT,CAIGGYTEAFF
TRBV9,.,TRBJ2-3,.,TGTGCCAGCAGCGTATTCCAGGGTACAAGAGATACGCAGTATTTT,CASSVFQGTRDTQYF
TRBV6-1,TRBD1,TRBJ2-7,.,TGTGCCAGCCAGGACAGGGGCATCACCTACGAGCAGTACTTC,CASQDRGITYEQYF
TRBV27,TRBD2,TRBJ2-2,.,TGTGCCAGCAGACGAACTAGCGGGAGGTTGGACACCGGGGAGCTGTTTTTT,CASRRTSGRLDTGELFF
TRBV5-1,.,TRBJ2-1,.,TGCGCCAGCAGCTTGCGGGCAGGGTCGCACAATGAGCAGTTCTTC,CASSLRAGSHNEQFF
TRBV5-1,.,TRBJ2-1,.,TGCGCCAGCAGCTTGCTTGGGCACTCCTACAATGAGCAGTTCTTC,CASSLLGHSYNEQFF
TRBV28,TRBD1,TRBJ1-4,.,TGTGCCAGCAGGGTTCGAGACAGGGTTGGCACTAATGAAAAACTGTTTTTT,CASRVRDRVGTNEKLFF
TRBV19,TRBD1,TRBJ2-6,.,TGTGCCAGTAGTATGCGGACAGGGTACTCTGGGGCCAACGTCCTGACTTTC,CASSMRTGYSGANVLTF
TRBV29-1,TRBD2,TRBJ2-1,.,TGCAGCGTTGAGGGCGGGAGTTCCTACAATGAGCAGTTCTTC,CSVEGGSSYNEQFF
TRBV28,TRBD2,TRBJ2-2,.,TGTGCCAGCACCTGGGGAGGGGCGGGCACCGGGGAGCTGTTTTTT,CASTWGGAGTGELFF
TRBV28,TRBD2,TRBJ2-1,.,TGTGCCAGCAGTTCTAGCGGGAACGGGGACAATGAGCAGTTCTTC,CASSSSGNGDNEQFF
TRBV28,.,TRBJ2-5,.,TGTGCCAGCAGTTTACGAGGAAACACACAAGAGACCCAGTACTTC,CASSLRGNTQETQYF
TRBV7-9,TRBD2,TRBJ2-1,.,TGTGCCAGCAGCGCCGGGACTAGTTGGAATGAGCAGTTCTTC,CASSAGTSWNEQFF
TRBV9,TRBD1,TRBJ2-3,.,TGTGCCAGCAGCGCAGGGGGCAGGGGGGATACGCAGTATTTT,CASSAGGRGDTQYF
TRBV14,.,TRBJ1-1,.,TGTGCCAGCAGCCAAGAAATCCGGAACACTGAAGCTTTCTTT,CASSQEIRNTEAFF
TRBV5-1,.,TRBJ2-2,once,TGCGCCAGCAGGGTCGGTTCAGGGGTCGGCACCGGGGAGCTGTTTTTT,CASRVGSGVGTGELFF
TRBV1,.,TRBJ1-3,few,TGCACCAGCAGCCAAGAAAAGAGTGGGACAGGGAAAGGAAACACCATATATTTT,CTSSQEKSGTGKGNTIYF
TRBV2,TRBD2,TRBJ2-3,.,TGTGCCAGCAGTGAAATAGCGGGAGGGCCTGATACGCAGTATTTT,CASSEIAGGPDTQYF
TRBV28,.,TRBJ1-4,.,TGTGCCAGCAGTTTTCGCCGGACTAATGAAAAACTGTTTTTT,CASSFRRTNEKLFF
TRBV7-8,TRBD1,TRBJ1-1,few,TGTGCCAGCAGCTCCCGGGACAGGGGTGTGACTGAAGCTTTCTTT,CASSSRDRGVTEAFF
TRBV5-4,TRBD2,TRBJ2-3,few,TGTGCCAGCAGCTCCCAGCGGGAGGGGAGAGCAGATACGCAGTATTTT,CASSSQREGRADTQYF
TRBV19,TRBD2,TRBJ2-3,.,TGTGCCAGTAGTCCCCTAGCGGGGGGGGCAGATACGCAGTATTTT,CASSPLAGGADTQYF
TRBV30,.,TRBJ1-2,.,TGTGCCTGGAGTCGTGGGGGCGATGGCTATGGCTACACCTTC,CAWSRGGDGYGYTF
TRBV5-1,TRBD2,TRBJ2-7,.,TGCGCCAGCAGTTGGGGAGATGGCGGGAGAAAGAACGAGCAGTACTTC,CASSWGDGGRKNEQYF
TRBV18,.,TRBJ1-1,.,TGTGCCAGCTCACAGGACAGGAACACTGAAGCTTTCTTT,CASSQDRNTEAFF
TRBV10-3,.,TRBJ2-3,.,TGTGCCATCAGTGTATATAAAAGCGGAGCTTTCACAGATACGCAGTATTTT,CAISVYKSGAFTDTQYF
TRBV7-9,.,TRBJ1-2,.,TGTTCCAGCAGCTTACAGGGTTTCAGTGGCTACACCTTC,CSSSLQGFSGYTF
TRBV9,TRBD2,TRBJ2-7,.,TGTGCCAGCAGCGTAGCGGGAGGGCCCGACGAGCAGTACTTC,CASSVAGGPDEQYF
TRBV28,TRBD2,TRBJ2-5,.,TGTGCCAGCAGTCCAGGGGGACTAGCGGGAGCAATAGCGCAGTACTTC,CASSPGGLAGAIAQYF
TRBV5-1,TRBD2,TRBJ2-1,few,TGCGCCAGCAGCACATCGGGACTAGCAGCCTACAATGAGCAGTTCTTC,CASSTSGLAAYNEQFF
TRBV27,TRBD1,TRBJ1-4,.,TGTGCCAGCAGTCCAGGGGGCTGGTACGAGACTAATGAAAAACTGTTTTTT,CASSPGGWYETNEKLFF
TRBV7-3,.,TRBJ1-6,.,TGTGCCAGCAGCATCCAGGGAGGGGATTCACCCCTCCACTTT,CASSIQGGDSPLHF
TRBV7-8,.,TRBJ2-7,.,TGTGCCAGCACCCTACAGGGAATATACGAGCAGTACTTC,CASTLQGIYEQYF
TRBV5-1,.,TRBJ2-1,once,TGCGCCAGCAGCTTGGACGGACACTCCAGCTCCTACAATGAGCAGTTCTTC,CASSLDGHSSSYNEQFF
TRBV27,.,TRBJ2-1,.,TGTGCCAGCAGTTCTACTCAACCCCTATACAATGAGCAGTTCTTC,CASSSTQPLYNEQFF
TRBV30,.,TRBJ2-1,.,TGTGCCTGGAGTGGCCCAAGGACTAACAATGAGCAGTTCTTC,CAWSGPRTNNEQFF
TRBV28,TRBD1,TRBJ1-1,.,TGTGCCAGCTTGGACTGGACAGGGGCCATGAACACTGAAGCTTTCTTT,CASLDWTGAMNTEAFF
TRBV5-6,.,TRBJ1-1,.,TGTGCCAGCAGCTTGGGGACTGTGAACACTGAAGCTTTCTTT,CASSLGTVNTEAFF
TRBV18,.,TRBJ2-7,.,TGTGCCAGCTCACCAGGAGGGAACCGATACGAGCAGTACTTC,CASSPGGNRYEQYF
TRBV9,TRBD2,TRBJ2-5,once,TGTGCCAGCAGTGGTAGCGGGAGGGCCGAAGAGACCCAGTACTTC,CASSGSGRAEETQYF
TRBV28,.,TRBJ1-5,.,TGTGCCAGCAGTAGTCATTGGGCCTCGGGGGGCAATCAGCCCCAGCATTTT,CASSSHWASGGNQPQHF
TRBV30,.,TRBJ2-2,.,TGTGCCTGGAGTTTGGGAGCGAACACCGGGGAGCTGTTTTTT,CAWSLGANTGELFF